Following are 5 T cell receptor beta chains from one sample sequenced in a study of PD-1 blockade in mismatch repair-deficient tumors. Assay: immunoSEQ multiplex PCR; the TCRdb copy retains only in-frame clones and omits some. The table includes about 100,000 clones, 82% detected once. This material consisted of peripheral blood, taken approximately 8 months after starting pembrolizumab. These receptors originate from an adult with mismatch repair-deficient cancer.

The CDR3 DNA reads as TGTGCCAGCAGCCAAGTTTATGGGAGGGGGAGGAATGAGCAGTTCTTC. It specifies CASSQVYGRGRNEQFF. This chain joins TRBV14 and TRBJ2-1; D is possibly TRBD2 (7 bases). Germline assignment: CDR1 SGHDN and CDR2 FVKESK. Between the trimmed V and J ends, which lost 1 base and 7 bases, there was a span of 17 bases. The CDR3 loop spans 16 amino acids.

The V and J genes are TRBV10-3 and TRBJ1-3; D is undetermined. V lost 4 bases and J 2 bases, leaving 6 bases between the germline ends. This CDR3 region has 13 residues. Germline CDR1 and CDR2: ENHRY and SYGVKD. For the CDR3, the DNA is TGTGCCATCAGTGCCAACACTGGAAACACCATATATTTT. The encoded protein is CAISANTGNTIYF.

V is TRBV9 and J is TRBJ2-3; a weak D match, TRBD2 (5 bases). Between the trimmed V and J ends, which lost 3 bases and 6 bases, there was a span of 11 bases. Germline V gives CDR1 SGDLS, CDR2 YYNGEE. The CDR3 consists of 13 residues. The CDR3 bases are TGTGCCAGCAGCGCGGGAATGGAGGATACGCAGTATTTT. As protein: CASSAGMEDTQYF.

The chain recombines TRBV9 with TRBJ2-5; 10 bases line up with TRBD1. This CDR3 region has 16 residues. Germline values: CDR1 SGDLS, CDR2 YYNGEE. V shed 3 bases, J shed 0 bases, and the junction held 5 bases outside the gene matches. CDR3 residues: CASSERTGGYQETQYF. The CDR3 DNA reads TGTGCCAGCAGCGAAAGGACAGGGGGGTACCAAGAGACCCAGTACTTC.

The chain couples TRBV29-1 to TRBJ1-1; the D gene is possibly TRBD1 (5 bases). This CDR3 spans 13 amino acids. V lost 6 bases and J 4 bases, leaving 15 bases between the germline ends. Germline-derived CDR1 and CDR2 are SQVTM and ANQGSEA. CDR3 DNA sequence: TGCAGCGTACCCGCGGGGGAGGTCACTGAAGCTTTCTTT. Amino acid sequence: CSVPAGEVTEAFF. Based on the CDR3 plus reference TRBV29-1 and TRBJ1-1, the full variable domain is SAVISQKPSRDICQRGTSLTIQCQVDSQVTMMFWYRQQPGQSLTLIATANQGSEATYESGFVIDKFPISRPNLTFSTLTVSNMSPEDSSIYLCSVPAGEVTEAFFGQGTRLTVV.